The source of this T cell receptor (beta chain) is a study of regulatory T cells in long-lasting Graves disease. Study-wide background: New Graves' disease cases had less than 3 months of antithyroid drugs.

Arm-PCR with iRepertoire HTBI primers amplified the CDR3 regions for these TCR beta libraries. TCRdb reprocessed the multiplex PCR reads with MiXCR, giving one entry per CDR3 protein. The sample carries 400,000 to 650,000 distinct CDR3 sequences, about 16% recorded once. Study-level findings and limits: Small sample size may have lowered accuracy. Newly diagnosed disease favored TRBV20-1 and TRBJ2-1 over persistent disease.

Germline CDR1 MDHEN, CDR2 SYDVKM. The CDR3 runs to 14 residues. V lost 6 bases and J lost 1, with 12 bases in between. This clonotype was seen at least ten times. Its specificity is unknown. The sample's time point: newly diagnosed GD, antithyroid drugs for less than 3 months. The TCR library used RNA extracted from PBMCs. Another study also made use of these data, one on T cells in Graves' hyperthyroidism and ophthalmopathy. That paper states: Patients aged 18 to 65 had newly diagnosed hyperthyroidism that had lasted under 2 months.

The rearrangement uses TRBV28 and TRBJ1-1; possible D gene TRBD1, 5 bases. Sequenced here: peripheral blood mononuclear cells (PBMCs), sampled at new diagnosis, from a patient treated with antithyroid drugs. The sequence was obtained from a woman aged 35-65 years with Graves disease. CDR3 loop: CASRPGTGNTEAFF. The CDR3 nucleotides read TGTGCCAGCAGACCCGGGACGGGGAACACTGAAGCTTTCTTT.